Presented here are 20 T cell receptor beta chains from one specimen sequenced in a study of human T cells and chemical hapten exposure. TCRdb passed the RACE reads through MiXCR, listing each CDR3 protein once. The sample has about 340,000 distinct CDR3 sequences, approximately 6.9% seen once. The time point is: patch test 1, 2 weeks after DPC sensitization. Treatment indicated: therapeutic diphenylcyclopropenone sensitization with weekly scalp DPC. The material sequenced was whole blood, taken in connection with sensitization to the hapten diphenylcyclopropenone (DPC). These receptors came from a woman in her late teens or twenties with alopecia areata. Some clones in this sample may be carry-over from other donors' samples.

The chain is built from TRBV6-1 and TRBJ2-3, with D hard to call. The CDR3 runs to 13 residues. Germline CDR1 MNHNS, CDR2 SASEGT. V shed 6 bases and J shed 5 bases, with 12 bases lying between them. The chain's CDR3 is CASRRTGLDTQYF. DNA of the CDR3: TGTGCCAGCAGGAGGACCGGCTTAGATACGCAGTATTTT.

The V call is TRBV18, the J call TRBJ2-7, with 11 nucleotides matching TRBD1. V was clipped by 2 bases and J by 7 bases; unmatched bases: 4. This CDR3 is 14 amino acids long. The V gene's germline CDR1 is KGHSH and CDR2 LQKENI. This chain's CDR3 is CASSPGQGAGEQYF. The CDR3 coding sequence is TGTGCCAGCTCACCAGGACAGGGGGCAGGGGAGCAGTACTTC.

This clonotype was found a few times. V and J are TRBV5-1 and TRBJ1-3; D uncertain. The germline CDR1 and CDR2 sequences are SGHRS and YFSETQ. Trimming removed 6 bases from V and 4 bases from J, with 8 bases in between. This CDR3 region has 12 residues. The CDR3 sequence is CASTPDGNTIYF. CDR3 in DNA: TGCGCCAGCACGCCGGACGGAAACACCATATATTTT.

This clonotype came up a few times. The chain has TRBV7-9 and TRBJ1-4; 11 bases line up with TRBD1. Per germline, CDR1 SEHNR and CDR2 FQNEAQ (reference sequence). This CDR3 has 19 amino acids. The V segment lost 5 bases and the J segment 7 bases; nucleotides outside the gene matches: 18. The CDR3: CASSVRAPPGQGAGEKLFF. CDR3 sequence (DNA): TGTGCCAGCAGCGTTAGAGCCCCCCCCGGACAGGGGGCGGGTGAAAAACTGTTTTTT. The full variable domain, in which reference TRBV7-9 and TRBJ1-4 provide the parts outside the CDR3, is DTGVSQNPRHKITKRGQNVTFRCDPISEHNRLYWYRQTLGQGPEFLTYFQNEAQLEKSRLLSDRFSAERPKGSFSTLEIQRTEQGDSAMYLCASSVRAPPGQGAGEKLFFGSGTQLSVL.

This rearrangement joins TRBV3-1 to TRBJ2-1; TRBD2 aligns across 12 bases. Unmatched junction bases numbered 6, after V lost 4 bases and J lost 5 bases. This CDR3 has 16 amino acids. Germline CDR1 reads LGHDT; CDR2 reads YNNKEL (reference sequence). The CDR3 coding sequence is TGTGCCAGCAGCCGCGAGACTAGCGGGGGCCACAATGAGCAGTTCTTC. Its protein is CASSRETSGGHNEQFF.

The gene calls are TRBV7-2 and TRBJ2-1, with 8 bases that match TRBD2. The J segment lost 2 bases and the V segment lost 8 bases, leaving 14 bases of the junction unmatched. CDR3 length equals 17 residues. Germline V CDR1 and CDR2: SGHTA, FQGNSA. The CDR3 here is CASFPRFGGEAYNEQFF. The CDR3 nucleotides are TGTGCCAGCTTCCCACGATTCGGGGGGGAAGCCTACAATGAGCAGTTCTTC. The whole variable domain, remainder taken from reference TRBV7-2 and TRBJ2-1, is GAGVSQSPSNKVTEKGKDVELRCDPISGHTALYWYRQSLGQGLEFLIYFQGNSAPDKSGLPSDRFSAERTGGSVSTLTIQRTQQEDSAVYLCASFPRFGGEAYNEQFFGPGTRLTVL.

In the case of this clonotype: Its ends do not fully match the called genes, so a read error is possible. The V call is TRBV6-2 or TRBV6-3, the J call TRBJ1-1; 9 bases line up with TRBD1. Germline V lookup: CDR1 MNHEY, CDR2 SVGEGT. CDR3 size: 14 residues. CDR3 nucleotide sequence: TGTGCCAGCAGACTTACAGGGGGCGCGGCTGAAGGTTTCTTT. This gives the protein CASRLTGGAAEGFF.

This chain connects TRBV12-3 or TRBV12-4 to TRBJ2-3; D possibly matches TRBD1 or TRBD2 (6 bases each). This CDR3 region has 15 residues. The germline V and J ends were trimmed by 6 bases and 4 bases, with 17 bases remaining between them. CDR3 DNA sequence: TGTGCCAGCAGCCTTGCCCGGGGGCAGGCAGATACGCAGTATTTT. This encodes CASSLARGQADTQYF.

This clonotype showed up just a few times. The rearrangement joins TRBV29-1 to TRBJ2-1; 8 nucleotides align to TRBD1. This CDR3 has 14 residues. J gave up 0 bases and V 7 bases, and 5 bases lay outside the gene matches. CDR1 is SQVTM and CDR2 is ANQGSEA in the germline V gene. CDR3 sequence: CSGQGLPSYNEQFF. For the CDR3, the DNA is TGCAGCGGACAGGGGTTGCCCTCCTACAATGAGCAGTTCTTC.

The CDR3 here is CASSHGQGEKAYNSPLHF. CDR3 DNA sequence: TGTGCCAGCAGCCATGGACAGGGGGAAAAGGCTTATAATTCACCCCTCCACTTT. This chain uses TRBV13 with TRBJ1-6, with 10 bases identical to TRBD1. Unmatched junction bases numbered 11, after V lost 5 bases and J lost 4 bases. CDR1 and CDR2 from the germline V gene are PRHDT and FYEKMQ (reference sequence). The CDR3 runs 18 residues.

This clonotype was seen more than once but under ten times. The rearrangement joins TRBV12-5 to TRBJ1-3; perhaps TRBD1 as D (6 bases). The CDR3 length is 13 residues. Germline V lookup: CDR1 LGHNT, CDR2 FRNRAP. V shed 4 bases and J shed 8 bases, with 12 bases lying between them. CDR3 nucleotide sequence: TGTGCTAGTGGTTCCGGGACATCGGACACCATATATTTT. It translates to CASGSGTSDTIYF. Based on the CDR3 plus reference TRBV12-5 and TRBJ1-3, the full variable domain is DARVTQTPRHKVTEMGQEVTMRCQPILGHNTVFWYRQTMMQGLELLAYFRNRAPLDDSGMPKDRFSAEMPDATLATLKIQPSEPRDSAVYFCASGSGTSDTIYFGEGSWLTVV.

This clonotype was detected ten times or more. The chain employs TRBV20-1 and TRBJ1-5, with D hard to call. The CDR3 consists of 13 residues. CDR1 and CDR2 from the germline V gene are DFQATT and SNEGSKA (reference sequence). V lost 0 bases to trimming and J lost 4 bases, with 7 bases between them. The CDR3 nucleotides read TGCAGTGCTAGAGATTGGCGAAATCAGCCCCAGCATTTT. As protein: CSARDWRNQPQHF.

The genes are TRBV9 and TRBJ2-3; no definite D call. The germline V gene has CDR1 SGDLS and CDR2 YYNGEE. V was trimmed by 0 bases and J by 8 bases, leaving 10 bases between them. CDR3 size: 13 residues. Here the CDR3 DNA reads TGTGCCAGCAGCGTAGACGAGTACGGTACGCAGTATTTT. Residues: CASSVDEYGTQYF. Supplemented by reference TRBV9 and TRBJ2-3, the full variable domain reads DSGVTQTPKHLITATGQRVTLRCSPRSGDLSVYWYQQSLDQGLQFLIQYYNGEERAKGNILERFSAQQFPDLHSELNLSSLELGDSALYFCASSVDEYGTQYFGPGTRLTVL.

This clonotype has only a few counts. This chain joins TRBV29-1 and TRBJ2-7, with TRBD1 matching over 10 bases. There are 13 residues in the CDR3. In germline, CDR1 is SQVTM, CDR2 ANQGSEA. V shed 3 bases and J 5 bases; nucleotides not matched to a gene: 4. CDR3 region: CSVDGTGVHEQYF. The CDR3 DNA follows: TGCAGCGTTGACGGGACAGGGGTCCACGAGCAGTACTTC.

The chain links TRBV7-2 to TRBJ1-2; no definite D call. Between the trimmed V and J ends, which lost 5 bases and 6 bases, there was a span of 10 bases. The CDR3 runs 12 residues. The germline V gene encodes CDR1 SGHTA and CDR2 FQGNSA. The CDR3 reads CASSLRADGYTF. The CDR3 DNA reads as TGTGCCAGCAGCCTAAGGGCTGATGGCTACACCTTC.

This clonotype was found many times. This chain uses TRBV28 with TRBJ2-7; D assignment may be TRBD1 or TRBD2 (7 bases each). The CDR3 runs to 14 residues. CDR1 is MDHEN and CDR2 is SYDVKM in the germline V gene. V dropped 6 bases and J dropped 1 base, with 13 bases sitting between them. CDR3 DNA sequence: TGTGCCAGCAGCCTCCAGGGGGGGTCCTACGAGCAGTACTTC. This encodes CASSLQGGSYEQYF.

The rearrangement links TRBV6-5 to TRBJ1-2; 7 bases map to TRBD1. The trim removed 5 bases at V and 2 bases at J, leaving 14 bases unmatched. Germline CDR1 and CDR2: MNHEY and SVGAGI. This CDR3 has 17 residues. The CDR3 region is CASSPRGRGSRNYGYTF. The CDR3 DNA follows: TGTGCCAGCAGTCCCCGGGGCAGGGGGAGCAGAAACTATGGCTACACCTTC.

This rearrangement joins TRBV10-3 to TRBJ1-2, with a tentative D call TRBD1 (6 bases). CDR1 and CDR2 from the germline V gene are ENHRY and SYGVKD. The CDR3 totals 15 residues. V was cut by 2 bases and J by 4 bases, with 14 bases left in between. CDR3 sequence (DNA): TGTGCCATCAGTGAGACACCACAGGGTCTCTATGGCTACACCTTC. Its translation: CAISETPQGLYGYTF.

This clonotype was counted a few times. The J gene is TRBJ2-1, the V gene TRBV3-1, with D perhaps TRBD1 or TRBD2 (5 bases each). The CDR3 loop spans 14 amino acids. Germline values: CDR1 LGHDT, CDR2 YNNKEL (reference sequence). V lost 1 base and J lost 8, with 12 bases in between. For the CDR3, the DNA is TGTGCCAGCAGCCAAGGGGTACGGGGCTATGAGCAGTTCTTC. Its protein is CASSQGVRGYEQFF.

Only a few counts were recorded for this clonotype. The chain couples TRBV14 to TRBJ1-3; D is unclear. Deletions cut 0 bases from V and 0 bases from J, with 12 bases between. Germline V lookup: CDR1 SGHDN, CDR2 FVKESK. This CDR3 is built from 17 residues. This CDR3 is CASSQDLGLYSGNTIYF. In DNA form, the CDR3 reads TGTGCCAGCAGCCAAGATCTTGGGCTATACTCTGGAAACACCATATATTTT.